A selection of T cell receptor beta chains follows, all from one sample in a study of cytotoxic CD8 clonotypes in ibrutinib-treated CLL. Assay used: immunoSEQ multiplex PCR; TCRdb lists only in-frame clones, some missing. The sample yields about 200,000 clones, roughly 73% seen once. The sample here was PBMCs, taken after 12 months of ibrutinib treatment. Source of these receptors: a human donor with chronic lymphocytic leukemia. The CDR3 runs from the conserved cysteine through the conserved F or W. A D gene is named only where the DNA matches it firmly. Expanded clones get a size class; other rows say once, few or many, or leave the size out.

j_call clone_size v_call d_call cdr3_nt cdr3_aa
TRBJ1-6 . TRBV9 TRBD1 TGTGCCAGCAGCGCCTCCGCCGACAGGGGGGATTCACCCCTCCACTTT CASSASADRGDSPLHF
TRBJ2-1 . TRBV11-2 TRBD1 TGTGCCAGCAGCCTCTGGCAGGGGGCGCCTAATGAGCAGTTCTTC CASSLWQGAPNEQFF
TRBJ2-7 . TRBV10-3 . TGTGCCATCAGTGAGTCGCTTGGGGCCGAGCAGTACTTC CAISESLGAEQYF
TRBJ1-6 . TRBV19 TRBD1 TGTGCCAGTAGTCGGGACAGGGTCAATTCACCCCTCCACTTT CASSRDRVNSPLHF
TRBJ1-5 . TRBV28 . TGTGCCAGCAGTCCGGCCGCTCAGGGGACTAAACAGCCCCAGCATTTT CASSPAAQGTKQPQHF
TRBJ2-7 . TRBV10-3 . TGTGCCATTTGGGGCCTGGGGGGTGGCGAGCAGTACTTC CAIWGLGGGEQYF
TRBJ2-7 . TRBV5-8 TRBD1 TGTGCCAGCAGCTTGGACAGGGGGCGCGGCGAGCAGTACTTC CASSLDRGRGEQYF
TRBJ2-1 . TRBV4-1 . TGCGCCAGCAGCCAAGATGCCAGGCAGAATGAGCAGTTCTTC CASSQDARQNEQFF
TRBJ1-6 . TRBV27 . TGTGCCAGCAGTTTAGGGAGCTCCTATAATTCACCCCTCCACTTT CASSLGSSYNSPLHF
TRBJ1-2 . TRBV11-2 . TGTGCCAGCAGCTTAATCGAGTTCCCTAACTATGGCTACACCTTC CASSLIEFPNYGYTF
TRBJ1-3 medium-sized TRBV7-9 . TGTGCCAGCAGGGAGATCAGGTCTGGAAACACCATATATTTT CASREIRSGNTIYF
TRBJ1-1 . TRBV19 TRBD1 TGTGCCAGTAGTTTAACAGGGGGGGAAGCTTTCTTT CASSLTGGEAFF
TRBJ2-2 . TRBV29-1 TRBD1 TGCAGCGTTGTTGGGACAGGATCCACCGGGGAGCTGTTTTTT CSVVGTGSTGELFF
TRBJ2-7 . TRBV11-3 . TGTGCCAGCAGCTTACGGGGGTCGAGCCACGAGCAGTACTTC CASSLRGSSHEQYF
TRBJ2-7 . TRBV29-1 . TGCAGCGCCCGGACTGTTACCTACGAGCAGTACTTC CSARTVTYEQYF
TRBJ1-4 . TRBV7-9 . TGTGCCAGCAGCTTAAACCTGGGCGGTAATGAAAAACTGTTTTTT CASSLNLGGNEKLFF
TRBJ2-6 . TRBV19 TRBD1 TGTGCCAGTAGGTATAGGGGGCGCTCTGGGGCCAACGTCCTGACTTTC CASRYRGRSGANVLTF
TRBJ1-1 once TRBV30 . TGTGCCTGGAGTGTAATTCGGGGGGCGAGGGCTTTCTTT CAWSVIRGARAFF
TRBJ1-3 once TRBV6-5 . TGTGCCAGCAGCTGGGACCGAGACTCTGGAAACACCATATATTTT CASSWDRDSGNTIYF
TRBJ1-5 . TRBV30 . TGTGCCTGGAGTAGCAGGGACGATCAGCCCCAGCATTTT CAWSSRDDQPQHF
TRBJ1-2 . TRBV18 TRBD1 TGTGCCAGCTCACCAAGCCGACAGGGGAGTCCCTATGGCTACACCTTC CASSPSRQGSPYGYTF
TRBJ1-1 . TRBV6-4 TRBD1 TGTGCCAGCAGTACGGGACAGGGAAGGACTGAAGCTTTCTTT CASSTGQGRTEAFF
TRBJ2-7 . TRBV19 . TGTGCCAGTAGTATACAGGGGCGGTTAAACGAGCAGTACTTC CASSIQGRLNEQYF
TRBJ2-5 . TRBV18 TRBD1 TGTGCCAGCGAGGGGACAGGGGAAGAGACCCAGTACTTC CASEGTGEETQYF
TRBJ1-6 once TRBV6-1 . TGTGCCAGCATTACCTCAGGGGAGAGTTCACCCCTCCACTTT CASITSGESSPLHF
TRBJ2-1 few TRBV6-5 TRBD2 TGTGCCAGCAGTTACTCGAGTAGCGGGGGGGCTTTTGAGCAGTTCTTC CASSYSSSGGAFEQFF
TRBJ1-1 once TRBV10-3 . TGTGCCATCAGTGAGTCGGGAGCATACGCAGACATCATGAACACTGAAGCTTTCTTT CAISESGAYADIMNTEAFF
TRBJ1-1 . TRBV18 TRBD1 TGTGCCAGCTCACCGGGACAGACAAACACTGAAGCTTTCTTT CASSPGQTNTEAFF
TRBJ2-5 . TRBV2 . TGTGCCAGCAGTGAACCTAGCCGGGGGGAGACCCAGTACTTC CASSEPSRGETQYF
TRBJ2-1 once TRBV5-4 TRBD1 TGTGCCAGCAGCTTCCAGGGGGCGAGTGAGCAGTTCTTC CASSFQGASEQFF
TRBJ2-1 . TRBV14 . TGTGCCAGCAGCCAAGCCCGGGCTAGTGAGCAGTTCTTC CASSQARASEQFF